The 29 T cell receptor beta chains given below trace back to one sample, sequenced in a study of radiation and T cells in renal cell carcinoma. The protocol was immunoSEQ multiplex PCR, while the TCRdb copy is restricted to in-frame clones and leaves out a portion. The sample lists roughly 100,000 clones; less than 90% were seen once. The time point here: baseline pretreatment blood. Treatment defined: 15 Gy SBRT to primary tumor, nephrectomy 4 weeks later. The sequenced sample was blood, obtained from a patient whose treatment included radiotherapy and nephrectomy. The origin of the receptors is a man aged 50 to 60 with renal cell carcinoma.

The chain employs TRBV9 and TRBJ2-7, with 8 bases lining up with TRBD2. The J segment lost 7 bases and the V segment lost 0 bases, leaving 6 bases of the junction unmatched. CDR1 is SGDLS, CDR2 YYNGEE, per germline. CDR3 length: 14 residues. CDR3 in DNA: TGTGCCAGCAGCGTAGCTAGCGGGTTTGGAGAGCAGTACTTC. It is translated as CASSVASGFGEQYF.

The chain has TRBV27 and TRBJ1-2, with D hard to call. Germline assignment: CDR1 MNHEY and CDR2 SMNVEV (reference sequence). The CDR3 contains 14 residues. With 5 bases removed from V and 5 bases from J, the gap between germline ends came to 15 bases. The CDR3 bases are TGTGCCAGCAGTAACGGAGGGCTGCCGTATGGCTACACCTTC. Its protein is CASSNGGLPYGYTF.

This chain's CDR3 is CASSFLLAGSGTDTQYF. Written as DNA, the CDR3 is TGTGCCAGCAGCTTTTTACTAGCGGGTAGCGGCACAGATACGCAGTATTTT. J is TRBJ2-3 and V is TRBV5-4; 9 bases line up with TRBD2. This CDR3 is 17 amino acids long. Trimming cost V 2 bases and J 1 base; bases outside gene matches: 8. CDR1 is SGHNT, CDR2 YYREEE, per germline (reference sequence).

The sample holds one count of this clone. V and J are TRBV5-1 and TRBJ2-3; unclear D gene. Trimming took 0 bases from V and 1 from J, leaving 9 bases between them. Germline values: CDR1 SGHRS, CDR2 YFSETQ. This CDR3 is built from 15 residues. The CDR3, as DNA: TGCGCCAGCAGCTTGGCCTTGGACCGCACAGATACGCAGTATTTT. This codes for CASSLALDRTDTQYF.

This clone was seen once. The chain carries TRBV19 and TRBJ2-1; D possibly corresponds to TRBD2 (6 bases). V shed 5 bases and J shed 5 bases, with 13 bases lying between them. The germline CDR1 and CDR2 sequences are LNHDA and SQIVND (reference sequence). The CDR3 length is 14 residues. In nucleotides, the CDR3 is TGTGCCAGTAGTTCGGGAGCGGGTCACAATGAGCAGTTCTTC. Translation gives CASSSGAGHNEQFF.

This sequence joins TRBV4-2 and TRBJ2-1; 9 nucleotides line up with TRBD2. J lost 9 bases, V lost 0 bases, and 12 bases had no gene match. This CDR3 contains 17 residues. CDR1 and CDR2 (germline): LGHNA, YNFKEQ. CDR3 in amino acids: CASSQELNLAGSVEQFF. The CDR3 DNA sequence: TGTGCCAGCAGCCAAGAGCTCAATCTAGCGGGGTCGGTTGAGCAGTTCTTC.

This chain connects TRBV5-5 to TRBJ2-6; no clear D. The germline CDR1 and CDR2 sequences are SGHKS and YYEKEE (reference sequence). The V gene lost 0 bases and the J gene lost 0 bases, with 7 bases spanning the gap. The CDR3 consists of 16 residues. DNA of the CDR3: TGTGCCAGCAGCTTGGCCGGCAGCTCTGGGGCCAACGTCCTGACTTTC. Translation: CASSLAGSSGANVLTF.

The chain links TRBV6-6 to TRBJ2-7; 10 bases agree with TRBD2. V trimming: 6 bases; J trimming: 2 bases; junction bases outside the gene matches: 4. The germline gives CDR1 MNHNY, CDR2 SVGAGI (reference sequence). The CDR3 consists of 14 residues. Here the CDR3 DNA reads TGTGCCAGCAGACGACTAGCGGGTACCTACGAGCAGTACTTC. It codes for CASRRLAGTYEQYF.

This chain links TRBV6-4 with TRBJ1-1; possible D gene TRBD1, 6 bases. The germline CDR1 and CDR2 sequences are MRHNA and SNTAGT. Trimming shortened V by 6 bases and J by 1 base, and 12 bases separated the two germline ends. The CDR3 is made up of 14 amino acids. The CDR3 bases are TGTGCCAGCAGCCCGGACAGAACGAACACTGAAGCTTTCTTT. This translates into CASSPDRTNTEAFF.

This chain uses TRBV2 with TRBJ1-4, with TRBD1 matching over 9 bases. The CDR3 sequence is 15 residues long. Germline V gives CDR1 SNHLY, CDR2 FYNNEI. J gave up 4 bases and V 5 bases, and 5 bases lay outside the gene matches. The DNA for the CDR3 is TGTGCCAGCAGTTGGGCGGGACAGGGTAATGAAAAACTGTTTTTT. This encodes CASSWAGQGNEKLFF.

The V and J genes are TRBV11-2 and TRBJ2-7, with D perhaps TRBD1 (5 bases). The germline V gene has CDR1 SGHAT and CDR2 FQNNGV. Trimming cost V 4 bases and J 2 bases, with 12 bases left between them. The CDR3 has 14 residues. CDR3 nucleotides: TGTGCCAGCAGCTCCCTACAGGATCCCTACGAGCAGTACTTC. This encodes CASSSLQDPYEQYF.

The gene calls are TRBV7-9 and TRBJ2-3, with TRBD2 identical over 8 bases. In germline, CDR1 is SEHNR, CDR2 FQNEAQ (reference sequence). The CDR3 sequence is 14 residues long. The trim removed 7 bases at V and 2 bases at J, leaving 5 bases unmatched. DNA of the CDR3: TGTGCCAGCACCACTAGCGGATCCACAGATACGCAGTATTTT. Translated: CASTTSGSTDTQYF.

This clone was recorded a few times. The J gene is TRBJ2-5, the V gene TRBV28; perhaps TRBD1 as D (6 bases). V lost 6 bases, J lost 3 bases, and 17 bases lay in between. The CDR3 has 15 amino acids. In germline, CDR1 is MDHEN, CDR2 SYDVKM. This chain's CDR3 is CASRTPGTGKETQYF. In DNA, the CDR3 is TGTGCCAGCAGAACCCCGGGAACAGGGAAAGAGACCCAGTACTTC.

The chain employs TRBV19 and TRBJ2-3; D perhaps matches TRBD1 (5 bases). Between the trimmed V and J ends, which lost 5 bases and 2 bases, there was a span of 8 bases. This CDR3 spans 13 amino acids. Germline CDR1 LNHDA, CDR2 SQIVND (reference sequence). CDR3 bases: TGTGCCAGTAGTCCCAGGGTCACAGATACGCAGTATTTT. Translation: CASSPRVTDTQYF.

The rearrangement uses TRBV6-5 and TRBJ1-2; maybe TRBD1 (5 bases). This CDR3 spans 14 amino acids. CDR1 and CDR2 from the germline V gene are MNHEY and SVGAGI. V was shortened by 0 bases and J by 2 bases, with 7 bases between the two germline ends. Written as DNA, the CDR3 is TGTGCCAGCAGTTACTCGGGACGGAACTATGGCTACACCTTC. Translated: CASSYSGRNYGYTF.

The chain employs TRBV29-1 and TRBJ2-1; TRBD1 might be the D (6 bases). Germline CDR1 reads SQVTM; CDR2 reads ANQGSEA. The CDR3 covers 13 residues. V dropped 4 bases and J dropped 0 bases, with 7 bases sitting between them. In nucleotides, the CDR3 is TGCAGCGTTGCAGGGGTCTCCTACAATGAGCAGTTCTTC. Its protein is CSVAGVSYNEQFF.

This clone was found once. The chain couples TRBV13 to TRBJ2-3; the match to TRBD1 covers 8 bases. The CDR3 runs 15 residues. CDR1 is PRHDT, CDR2 FYEKMQ, per germline (reference sequence). Germline trimming cut 5 bases from V and 6 bases from J; bases unmatched to any gene: 10. The CDR3 nucleotides are TGTGCCAGCAGCACCCGGACAGGGATAGGCGATACGCAGTATTTT. Encoded protein: CASSTRTGIGDTQYF.

The V call is TRBV5-1, the J call TRBJ2-7; TRBD1 is a possible D gene (6 bases). Germline V lookup: CDR1 SGHRS, CDR2 YFSETQ. CDR3 size: 17 residues. V was shortened by 4 bases and J by 2 bases, with 22 bases between the two germline ends. The CDR3 bases are TGCGCCAGCAGCGGGGTGCCCAGGGGCCCCCAAACCTACGAGCAGTACTTC. Residues: CASSGVPRGPQTYEQYF. The variable domain in full, completed from reference TRBV5-1 and TRBJ2-7, reads KAGVTQTPRYLIKTRGQQVTLSCSPISGHRSVSWYQQTPGQGLQFLFEYFSETQRNKGNFPGRFSGRQFSNSRSEMNVSTLELGDSALYLCASSGVPRGPQTYEQYFGPGTRLTVT.

This chain links TRBV19 with TRBJ1-4; D uncertain. The CDR3 spans 14 residues. V lost 3 bases, J lost 3 bases, and 8 bases lay in between. Germline CDR1 and CDR2: LNHDA and SQIVND (reference sequence). CDR3 residues: CASSIGRSNEKLFF. The CDR3, as DNA: TGTGCCAGTAGTATTGGGAGGTCTAATGAAAAACTGTTTTTT.

This clone occurred a few times. V is TRBV30 and J is TRBJ1-1; D not certain. Trimming took 2 bases from V and 4 from J, leaving 5 bases between them. The CDR3 loop spans 11 amino acids. In germline, CDR1 is GTSNPN, CDR2 SVGIG (reference sequence). Here the CDR3 DNA reads TGTGCCTGGAGTCTTGCCACTGAAGCTTTCTTT. This gives the protein CAWSLATEAFF. Full variable domain (remainder filled in from reference TRBV30 and TRBJ1-1): SQTIHQWPATLVQPVGSPLSLECTVEGTSNPNLYWYRQAAGRGLQLLFYSVGIGQISSEVPQNLSASRPQDRQFILSSKKLLLSDSGFYLCAWSLATEAFFGQGTRLTVV.

The rearrangement joins TRBV7-3 to TRBJ1-6; 10 bases align to TRBD1. Germline V lookup: CDR1 SGHTA, CDR2 FQGTGA. The CDR3 runs to 16 residues. The V and J ends lost 6 bases and 5 bases, in that order; junction bases with no gene match: 7. CDR3 coding DNA: TGTGCCAGCAGTCAACATGGGACAGGGGATAATTCACCCCTCCACTTT. Translated, it gives CASSQHGTGDNSPLHF.

The chain is built from TRBV5-1 and TRBJ1-2; D gene ambiguous. V lost 4 bases and J lost 2, with 12 bases in between. Germline V gene sequence: CDR1 SGHRS, CDR2 YFSETQ. CDR3 length: 14 amino acids. CDR3 region: CASSPVTQNYGYTF. CDR3 coding DNA: TGCGCCAGCAGCCCAGTGACCCAAAACTATGGCTACACCTTC.

The chain carries TRBV10-3 and TRBJ2-7, with D hard to call. This CDR3 has 13 residues. The V end lost 5 bases, the J end lost 4 bases, and 12 bases lay between the germline ends. Per germline, CDR1 ENHRY and CDR2 SYGVKD. CDR3 coding DNA: TGTGCCATCAGTCTAGAAGGGCAGTACGAGCAGTACTTC. The encoded protein is CAISLEGQYEQYF.

This clone has a single count. The chain uses TRBV19 and TRBJ2-2; D is unclear. CDR3 length: 14 residues. Trimming took 5 bases from V and 5 from J, leaving 12 bases between them. In germline, CDR1 is LNHDA, CDR2 SQIVND (reference sequence). This CDR3 reads CASSPTGQTGELFF. The CDR3 DNA follows: TGTGCCAGTAGTCCGACGGGCCAGACCGGGGAGCTGTTTTTT.

This rearrangement joins TRBV20-1 to TRBJ2-5, with D possibly being TRBD2 (6 bases). Germline CDR1 is DFQATT and CDR2 is SNEGSKA (reference sequence). The CDR3 is made up of 11 amino acids. Trimming cost V 1 base and J 9 bases, with 9 bases left between them. The CDR3 loop is CSARGGVPQYF. The CDR3 DNA follows: TGCAGTGCTAGAGGGGGGGTGCCCCAGTACTTC.

This chain links TRBV6-5 with TRBJ2-7, with 8 bases identical to TRBD1. This CDR3 region has 15 residues. Germline CDR1 reads MNHEY; CDR2 reads SVGAGI. V lost 3 bases, J lost 0 bases, and 4 bases stayed unmatched. The CDR3 sequence: CASSYLDRGSYEQYF. CDR3 bases: TGTGCCAGCAGTTATTTAGACAGGGGCTCCTACGAGCAGTACTTC.

The rearrangement joins TRBV7-9 to TRBJ1-1, with D hard to call. Trimming left V 4 bases short and J 10 bases short, with 19 bases between. The V gene's germline CDR1 is SEHNR and CDR2 FQNEAQ (reference sequence). The CDR3 sequence is 14 residues long. This CDR3 is CASSSFPSPRAAFF. CDR3 coding DNA: TGTGCCAGCAGCTCCTTTCCGTCACCCCGCGCAGCTTTCTTT.

The chain couples TRBV5-4 to TRBJ2-7, with D perhaps given as TRBD1 or TRBD2 (5 bases each). V was shortened by 2 bases and J by 2 bases, with 11 bases between the two germline ends. The CDR3 extends over 14 amino acids. Germline CDR1 reads SGHNT; CDR2 reads YYREEE (reference sequence). CDR3 protein: CASSLTGGTYEQYF. The CDR3 bases are TGTGCCAGCAGCTTAACAGGAGGCACCTACGAGCAGTACTTC.

The chain links TRBV27 to TRBJ2-2; 12 nucleotides agree with TRBD2. CDR1 is MNHEY and CDR2 is SMNVEV in the germline V gene (reference sequence). The trim removed 5 bases at V and 4 bases at J, leaving 11 bases unmatched. The CDR3 extends over 18 amino acids. In DNA, the CDR3 is TGTGCCAGCAGTCCCAGGACTAGCGGGGCTCTCGTCACCGGGGAGCTGTTTTTT. Translation: CASSPRTSGALVTGELFF.